This T cell receptor (beta chain) was captured in a study of blood T cells in healthy people across ages. Study observations and caveats: With age, beta diversity per million T cells declined roughly linearly, significantly by 30 to 50. Naive CD4+ cell counts and diversity both ran higher in long-lived than in aged donors.

Those donating, healthy Caucasian individuals from Russia, were aged roughly 6 to 90. On this clonotype: Its antigen is not identified.

A second about 7 to 12 cycle PCR used barcoded and J-beta primers. A template-switch adaptor that had 12 random nucleotides put a tag on each cDNA molecule. TCRdb called the 5' RACE reads again in MiXCR, with one record for every CDR3 protein. The repertoire holds approximately 1.5 million distinct CDR3 sequences, with roughly 43% as singletons. The sequenced material came from blood. The TCR comes from a woman aged 18-29 years in good health.

Here the CDR3 DNA reads TGTGCCAGCAGGTCGAGGACGGGCGGAACCTACGAGCAGTACTTC. Translation: CASRSRTGGTYEQYF. V is TRBV6-5 and J is TRBJ2-7; D is uncertain. Germline V gene sequence: CDR1 MNHEY, CDR2 SVGAGI. Trimming removed 6 bases at V and 2 bases at J, with 17 bases between. The CDR3 extends over 15 amino acids.